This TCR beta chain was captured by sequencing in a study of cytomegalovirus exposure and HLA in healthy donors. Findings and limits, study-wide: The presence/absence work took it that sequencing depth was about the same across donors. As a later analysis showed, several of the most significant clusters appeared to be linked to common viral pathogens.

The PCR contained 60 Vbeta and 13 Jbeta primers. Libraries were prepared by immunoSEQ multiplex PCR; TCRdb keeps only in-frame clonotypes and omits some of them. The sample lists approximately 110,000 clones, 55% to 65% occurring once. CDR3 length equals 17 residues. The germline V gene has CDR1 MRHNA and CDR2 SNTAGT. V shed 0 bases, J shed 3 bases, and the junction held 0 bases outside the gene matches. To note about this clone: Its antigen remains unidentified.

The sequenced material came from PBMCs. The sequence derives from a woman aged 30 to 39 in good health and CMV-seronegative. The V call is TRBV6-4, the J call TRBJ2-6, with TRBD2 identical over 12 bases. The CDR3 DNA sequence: TGTGCCAGCAGTGACTCGACTAGCGGGAGTGGGGCCAACGTCCTGACTTTC. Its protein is CASSDSTSGSGANVLTF.